These 32 T cell receptor beta chains came from one sample sequenced in a study of blood T cell repertoires in COVID-19. Sequencing used immunoSEQ multiplex PCR; TCRdb keeps in-frame clones, though not all of them. The sample shows 200,000 to 300,000 clones, approximately 88% of them seen only once. The material sequenced was PBMCs or T cells enriched from blood (not recorded which). Source of these receptors: a woman younger than 45 with acute COVID-19.

This chain connects TRBV2 to TRBJ1-1, with TRBD1 identical over 7 bases. CDR3 length: 16 amino acids. The J segment lost 11 bases and the V segment lost 0 bases, leaving 15 bases of the junction unmatched. Germline CDR1 reads SNHLY; CDR2 reads FYNNEI. CDR3 nucleotide sequence: TGTGCCAGCAGTGAAGCGGCCCGGGACAGAACTTTGGGGGCTTTCTTT. This translates into CASSEAARDRTLGAFF.

V and J are TRBV11-2 and TRBJ2-5; TRBD2 matches 9 bases. The length of the CDR3 is 16 residues. The ends lost 0 bases at V and 9 bases at J; junction bases unmatched: 11. Germline-derived CDR1 and CDR2 are SGHAT and FQNNGV. The CDR3 sequence is CASSLDELAGGRPQYF. CDR3 nucleotide sequence: TGTGCCAGCAGCTTAGATGAGCTGGCGGGGGGGCGTCCCCAGTACTTC.

The rearrangement joins TRBV12-5 to TRBJ2-7, with 10 bases matching TRBD1. CDR3 size: 15 residues. The V segment lost 4 bases and the J segment 1 base; nucleotides outside the gene matches: 4. Germline loops: CDR1 LGHNT, CDR2 FRNRAP. The CDR3 reads CASGSVGQGSYEQYF. CDR3 nucleotides: TGTGCTAGTGGTTCCGTGGGACAGGGGTCCTACGAGCAGTACTTC.

A word on this clone: Other DNA sequences in the same sample also yield this CDR3. The gene calls are TRBV29-1 and TRBJ2-1, with D tentatively TRBD2 (6 bases). Trimming removed 4 bases from V and 5 bases from J, with 9 bases in between. Germline V gene sequence: CDR1 SQVTM, CDR2 ANQGSEA. The CDR3 covers 12 residues. This CDR3 is CSVAREDNEQFF. CDR3 DNA sequence: TGCAGCGTTGCAAGGGAGGACAATGAGCAGTTCTTC.

A few counts support this clone. The chain is built from TRBV6-5 and TRBJ2-1, with 7 bases aligning to TRBD1. Germline-derived CDR1 and CDR2 are MNHEY and SVGAGI. J gave up 4 bases and V 6 bases, and 0 bases lay outside the gene matches. This CDR3 spans 12 amino acids. The CDR3 protein is CASRDRYNEQFF. The CDR3 nucleotides are TGTGCCAGCAGGGACAGGTACAATGAGCAGTTCTTC.

This clone was found once. The V call is TRBV4-3, the J call TRBJ1-4, with no clear D. Germline V gene sequence: CDR1 LGHNA, CDR2 YSLEER. The V and J ends lost 1 base and 0 bases respectively, with 12 bases between them. This CDR3 has 17 amino acids. CDR3 in amino acids: CASSQAPPESTNEKLFF. The CDR3 nucleotides read TGCGCCAGCAGCCAAGCCCCTCCGGAGTCAACTAATGAAAAACTGTTTTTT.

The chain carries TRBV6-5 and TRBJ1-5; TRBD1 matches 8 bases. The V gene end was trimmed by 7 bases and the J gene end by 3 bases; junction bases not matched to a gene: 2. The CDR3 loop spans 13 amino acids. The germline CDR1 and CDR2 sequences are MNHEY and SVGAGI. The CDR3, as DNA: TGTGCCAGCAAGGGACAGGACAATCAGCCCCAGCATTTT. Translated: CASKGQDNQPQHF.

The chain couples TRBV11-2 to TRBJ2-1; 9 positions match TRBD2. The ends lost 0 bases at V and 7 bases at J; junction bases unmatched: 4. Germline V gene sequence: CDR1 SGHAT, CDR2 FQNNGV. CDR3 length: 15 residues. CDR3 in amino acids: CASSLDRLAGNEQFF. CDR3 sequence (DNA): TGTGCCAGCAGCTTAGATCGGCTAGCGGGGAATGAGCAGTTCTTC.

This rearrangement joins TRBV19 to TRBJ1-2; TRBD1 matches 7 bases. CDR3 length equals 11 residues. Germline CDR1 is LNHDA and CDR2 is SQIVND (reference sequence). The V and J ends lost 6 bases and 6 bases, in that order; junction bases with no gene match: 1. CDR3 region: CASRTGNGYTF. CDR3 bases: TGTGCCAGTAGGACAGGGAATGGCTACACCTTC.

J is TRBJ2-2 and V is TRBV7-2; TRBD1 aligns across 7 bases. CDR3 length: 16 residues. V dropped 3 bases and J dropped 5; count of bases not matched to a gene: 9. CDR1 and CDR2 (germline): SGHTA, FQGNSA. The CDR3, as DNA: TGTGCCAGCAGCTTGTCCGGGACAGAAGTAACCGGGGAGCTGTTTTTT. Its protein is CASSLSGTEVTGELFF.

The gene calls are TRBV5-5 and TRBJ1-2; no definite D call. CDR1 SGHKS and CDR2 YYEKEE come from the germline V gene (reference sequence). The CDR3 contains 13 residues. Trimming shortened V by 4 bases and J by 8 bases, and 15 bases separated the two germline ends. Here the CDR3 DNA reads TGTGCCAGCAGCCCCCCAGACCTGGAGGGCTACACCTTC. It specifies CASSPPDLEGYTF.

A single count supports this clone. V gene TRBV6-2 or TRBV6-3 combines with J gene TRBJ2-3; D gene uncertain. The CDR3 contains 15 residues. Trimming removed 4 bases at V and 1 base at J, with 12 bases between. Germline V lookup: CDR1 MNHEY, CDR2 SVGEGT. The CDR3 DNA reads TGTGCCAGCAGTTCCCCTCGACTGCGCACAGATACGCAGTATTTT. Translating gives CASSSPRLRTDTQYF.

The chain is built from TRBV6-5 and TRBJ2-7; TRBD1 agrees at 9 bases. There are 15 residues in the CDR3. The ends lost 7 bases at V and 2 bases at J; junction bases unmatched: 9. Looked up from germline, CDR1 is MNHEY and CDR2 is SVGAGI. This CDR3 reads CASTHSGTGPYEQYF. Here the CDR3 DNA reads TGTGCCAGCACCCACTCGGGGACAGGGCCCTACGAGCAGTACTTC.

This chain links TRBV7-8 with TRBJ1-4; D remains ambiguous. Germline V gene sequence: CDR1 SGHVS, CDR2 FQNEAQ. The CDR3 runs to 14 residues. V was trimmed by 3 bases and J by 3 bases, leaving 8 bases between them. CDR3 DNA sequence: TGTGCCAGCAGCTTCAGCGAGGCTAATGAAAAACTGTTTTTT. This translates into CASSFSEANEKLFF.

This clone was detected only once. This rearrangement joins TRBV9 to TRBJ1-2, with TRBD1 identical over 9 bases. CDR3 length: 15 amino acids. Looked up from germline, CDR1 is SGDLS and CDR2 is YYNGEE. Trimming took 3 bases from V and 7 from J; bases not matched to a gene: 10. CDR3 DNA sequence: TGTGCCAGCAGCGCCGAACAGGGGGCGAGTGGTGGCTACACCTTC. Amino acid sequence: CASSAEQGASGGYTF. The variable domain in full, with the rest retrieved from reference TRBV9 and TRBJ1-2, is DSGVTQTPKHLITATGQRVTLRCSPRSGDLSVYWYQQSLDQGLQFLIQYYNGEERAKGNILERFSAQQFPDLHSELNLSSLELGDSALYFCASSAEQGASGGYTFGSGTRLTVV.

This clone showed up just a few times. This sequence joins TRBV6-6 and TRBJ1-1; D is undetermined. The CDR3 consists of 13 residues. Between the trimmed V and J ends, which lost 0 bases and 8 bases, there was a span of 10 bases. Germline assignment: CDR1 MNHNY and CDR2 SVGAGI (reference sequence). The CDR3 coding sequence is TGTGCCAGCAGTTACTCCTACACGGGAGAAGCTTTCTTT. It specifies CASSYSYTGEAFF.

CDR3 DNA: TGTGCCAGCAGCTCTACGACAGGGAGGATGGGCAATCAGCCCCAGCATTTT. It codes for CASSSTTGRMGNQPQHF. This chain connects TRBV5-8 to TRBJ1-5; 7 bases agree with TRBD1. J gave up 2 bases and V 3 bases, and 11 bases lay outside the gene matches. Germline V gene sequence: CDR1 SGHTS, CDR2 YDEGEE. The CDR3 runs 17 residues.

The CDR3 bases are TGTGCCAGCAGCCACCCACTCGGGGGGACGAACACTGAAGCTTTCTTT. Translated: CASSHPLGGTNTEAFF. The V call is TRBV11-2, the J call TRBJ1-1; possible D gene TRBD1, 5 bases. The germline V and J ends were trimmed by 5 bases and 1 base, with 17 bases remaining between them. The germline gives CDR1 SGHAT, CDR2 FQNNGV. There are 16 residues in the CDR3.

The CDR3 region is CASSKGQGGTEAFF. CDR3 DNA sequence: TGCGCCAGCAGCAAAGGACAGGGAGGCACTGAAGCTTTCTTT. The V call is TRBV4-3, the J call TRBJ1-1; 8 bases match TRBD1. The CDR3 contains 14 residues. Looked up from germline, CDR1 is LGHNA and CDR2 is YSLEER. V dropped 5 bases and J dropped 4; count of bases not matched to a gene: 6.

The chain links TRBV11-2 to TRBJ2-1; D not certain. The CDR3 has 15 residues. V was clipped by 5 bases and J by 0 bases, with 11 bases between them. The V gene's germline CDR1 is SGHAT and CDR2 FQNNGV. CDR3 in DNA: TGTGCCAGCAGCGCCTACTTGAGCTCCTACAATGAGCAGTTCTTC. Its protein product is CASSAYLSSYNEQFF.

V is TRBV10-3 and J is TRBJ1-6; no clear D gene. CDR1 and CDR2 from the germline V gene are ENHRY and SYGVKD. Trimming removed 0 bases from V and 6 bases from J, with 9 bases in between. The CDR3 loop spans 15 amino acids. CDR3 in amino acids: CAISESRVFNSPLHF. CDR3 bases: TGTGCCATCAGTGAGTCGAGAGTCTTTAATTCACCCCTCCACTTT.

This chain joins TRBV4-3 and TRBJ1-5, with 7 bases that match TRBD1. The V and J ends lost 0 bases and 4 bases, in that order; junction bases with no gene match: 6. CDR1 LGHNA and CDR2 YSLEER come from the germline V gene. The CDR3 totals 16 residues. CDR3 DNA: TGCGCCAGCAGCCAAGATTCCGGGACAGAAAATCAGCCCCAGCATTTT. Protein: CASSQDSGTENQPQHF.

The chain recombines TRBV29-1 with TRBJ1-4, with D uncertain. The V gene's germline CDR1 is SQVTM and CDR2 ANQGSEA. The CDR3 sequence is 13 residues long. Trimming cost V 1 base and J 8 bases, with 11 bases left between them. The CDR3 loop is CSVEGGVGEKLFF. In DNA, the CDR3 is TGCAGCGTTGAAGGCGGGGTTGGGGAAAAACTGTTTTTT.

The V gene is TRBV2, the J gene TRBJ1-5; 7 bases are shared with TRBD1. Per germline, CDR1 SNHLY and CDR2 FYNNEI. The CDR3 spans 15 residues. J was trimmed by 3 bases and V by 6 bases; bases with no gene match: 8. The CDR3: CASSENRGPNQPQHF. The DNA for the CDR3 is TGTGCCAGCAGCGAGAACAGGGGCCCCAATCAGCCCCAGCATTTT.

Only a few counts were recorded for this clone. Here the CDR3 DNA reads TGTGCCAGCAGCTCACAACAGGACACTGAAGCTTTCTTT. Translating gives CASSSQQDTEAFF. The chain combines TRBV7-2 with TRBJ1-1; TRBD1 is a possible D gene (5 bases). This CDR3 has 13 amino acids. V was pared by 4 bases and J by 3 bases, with 9 bases between. CDR1 is SGHTA, CDR2 FQGNSA, per germline.

The V call is TRBV19, the J call TRBJ1-2, with TRBD1 matching 10 bases. This CDR3 region has 15 residues. The trim removed 3 bases at V and 8 bases at J, leaving 9 bases unmatched. Germline CDR1 is LNHDA and CDR2 is SQIVND (reference sequence). CDR3 DNA sequence: TGTGCCAGTAGTATGCGTTTGGGACAGGGGAGCGGCTACACCTTC. It translates to CASSMRLGQGSGYTF. The whole variable domain, remainder taken from reference TRBV19 and TRBJ1-2, is DGGITQSPKYLFRKEGQNVTLSCEQNLNHDAMYWYRQDPGQGLRLIYYSQIVNDFQKGDIAEGYSVSREKKESFPLTVTSAQKNPTAFYLCASSMRLGQGSGYTFGSGTRLTVV.

About this clone: Other DNA sequences of this sample code for an identical CDR3. The chain joins TRBV5-1 to TRBJ1-1; D not certain. Trimming took off 4 bases at V and 0 bases at J, with 7 bases between the two ends. The CDR3 covers 13 residues. CDR1 and CDR2 from the germline V gene are SGHRS and YFSETQ. For the CDR3, the DNA is TGCGCCAGCAGCCTAACGGTGAACACTGAAGCTTTCTTT. This translates into CASSLTVNTEAFF.

The chain is built from TRBV27 and TRBJ1-2; 7 bases align to TRBD1. V gave up 4 bases and J gave up 6 bases; unmatched junction bases: 5. The CDR3 runs to 13 residues. CDR1 is MNHEY and CDR2 is SMNVEV in the germline V gene (reference sequence). CDR3 loop: CASSSSTGNGYTF. The CDR3, as DNA: TGTGCCAGCAGTTCGTCGACAGGGAATGGCTACACCTTC.

V is TRBV14 and J is TRBJ1-6; 10 bases are shared with TRBD1. Germline assignment: CDR1 SGHDN and CDR2 FVKESK. CDR3 size: 15 residues. The V segment lost 5 bases and the J segment 9 bases; nucleotides outside the gene matches: 7. The CDR3 DNA reads TGTGCCAGCAGCGGGACAGGGGTGTTGAGTTCACCCCTCCACTTT. Protein sequence: CASSGTGVLSSPLHF.

V usage is TRBV6-9 and J usage is TRBJ1-1; the D gene is possibly TRBD1 (6 bases). Germline V CDR1 and CDR2: MNHGY, SVAAGI. Trimming removed 5 bases from V and 1 base from J, with 11 bases in between. The CDR3 loop spans 14 amino acids. For the CDR3, the DNA is TGTGCCAGCAGTCGGACAGACCAGAACACTGAAGCTTTCTTT. Its translation: CASSRTDQNTEAFF.

The J gene is TRBJ1-4, the V gene TRBV30; D call uncertain. Between the trimmed V and J ends, which lost 2 bases and 4 bases, there was a span of 14 bases. There are 15 residues in the CDR3. CDR1 GTSNPN and CDR2 SVGIG come from the germline V gene (reference sequence). The CDR3 loop is CAWSTLSPGNEKLFF. CDR3 sequence (DNA): TGTGCCTGGAGTACCTTGTCCCCGGGTAATGAAAAACTGTTTTTT.

This clone was counted once. The genes are TRBV4-1 and TRBJ1-4, with TRBD1 matching 8 bases. The ends lost 4 bases at V and 10 bases at J; junction bases unmatched: 2. Germline V gene data show CDR1 as MGHRA and CDR2 as YSYEKL. This CDR3 comprises 12 residues. The CDR3 sequence is CASSPTGGKLFF. In nucleotides, the CDR3 is TGCGCCAGCAGCCCCACAGGGGGAAAACTGTTTTTT.